This T cell receptor beta chain is from a study of blood T cell repertoires in COVID-19. Study-level background: Spain, Italy and the United States supplied samples that represented acute and convalescent COVID-19. From T cells, B-cell-depleted T cells, or PBMCs came the material, which was cDNA or gDNA.

The CDR3 has 15 amino acids. Looked up from germline, CDR1 is SGHTA and CDR2 is FQGNSA. V lost 6 bases to trimming and J lost 0 bases; unmatched junction nucleotides: 5. Original methodology: Quantification of nucleated cells was approximated via reference gene primer amplification. Clones were sequenced by immunoSEQ multiplex PCR, and TCRdb holds only the in-frame ones, with some missing. V and J calls and clone size follow that table, whereas D and trimming were derived from the DNA. The table shows approximately 23,000 clones, with roughly 91% occurring only once. Material for sequencing was peripheral blood. This chain joins TRBV7-2 and TRBJ2-1; TRBD1 matches 7 bases. The receptor was derived from a man between 65 and 85 years old with acute or convalescent COVID-19. CDR3 bases: TGTGCCAGCAGGGAGGACAGGAGCTCCTACAATGAGCAGTTCTTC. Translation: CASREDRSSYNEQFF.